What follows are 11 T cell receptor beta chains derived from one specimen sequenced in a study of cytomegalovirus exposure and HLA in healthy donors. The repertoire was sequenced with immunoSEQ multiplex PCR; TCRdb's copy has only in-frame clones and lacks some. Among more than 200,000 clones listed, less than 95% were seen once. Sequencing input: PBMCs. The receptors originated from a woman aged 25 to 39 in good health and CMV-seronegative.

The chain carries TRBV30 and TRBJ2-1; D perhaps matches TRBD1 (5 bases). V gave up 4 bases and J gave up 4 bases, with 8 bases separating them. Germline V gene lookup returns CDR1 GTSNPN and CDR2 SVGIG (reference sequence). The CDR3 contains 12 residues. CDR3 nucleotides: TGTGCCTGGACAGGGCAGTACAATGAGCAGTTCTTC. Encoded protein: CAWTGQYNEQFF.

The V call is TRBV28, the J call TRBJ1-2, with 9 bases lining up with TRBD1. CDR1 is MDHEN and CDR2 is SYDVKM in the germline V gene. CDR3 length: 13 residues. The V gene end was trimmed by 6 bases and the J gene end by 6 bases; junction bases not matched to a gene: 5. The CDR3 region is CASSNTGGNGYTF. As DNA, the CDR3 is TGTGCCAGCAGCAACACAGGGGGCAATGGCTACACCTTC.

The chain links TRBV5-6 to TRBJ2-1, with 11 positions matching TRBD2. The germline CDR1 and CDR2 sequences are SGHDT and YYEEEE. The CDR3 totals 18 residues. V lost 0 bases and J lost 3; bases outside the gene matches: 8. The CDR3 reads CASSLGALAGGVYNEQFF. In DNA, the CDR3 is TGTGCCAGCAGCTTGGGTGCTCTAGCGGGAGGAGTCTACAATGAGCAGTTCTTC.

V usage is TRBV28 and J usage is TRBJ2-7; TRBD2 matches 16 bases. The germline CDR1 and CDR2 sequences are MDHEN and SYDVKM. This CDR3 comprises 16 residues. V dropped 6 bases and J dropped 4; count of bases not matched to a gene: 6. CDR3 bases: TGTGCCAGCAGGGGGACTAGCGGGAGGGCGGGATACGAGCAGTACTTC. This translates into CASRGTSGRAGYEQYF.

The chain joins TRBV5-1 to TRBJ2-2, with 7 bases aligning to TRBD2. Looked up from germline, CDR1 is SGHRS and CDR2 is YFSETQ. The CDR3 extends over 14 amino acids. After removal of 4 bases from V and 4 bases from J, the junction contained 4 bases not matched to a gene. The CDR3: CASSRQRGTGELFF. CDR3 in DNA: TGCGCCAGCAGCCGCCAGCGGGGCACCGGGGAGCTGTTTTTT.

Here the CDR3 reads CASLLTLSGTQYF. For the CDR3, the DNA is TGTGCCAGCTTGCTAACTCTTTCGGGGACCCAGTACTTC. The V call is TRBV7-2, the J call TRBJ2-5; no definite D call. This CDR3 is 13 amino acids long. Trimming took 8 bases from V and 7 from J, leaving 17 bases between them. Germline values: CDR1 SGHTA, CDR2 FQGNSA.

The rearrangement uses TRBV5-1 and TRBJ2-2; perhaps TRBD1 as D (6 bases). The V gene lost 3 bases and the J gene lost 3 bases, with 21 bases spanning the gap. The CDR3 has 18 residues. Germline-derived CDR1 and CDR2 are SGHRS and YFSETQ. CDR3 residues: CASSYVRTDKGYTGELFF. CDR3 bases: TGCGCCAGCAGCTATGTTAGGACAGACAAGGGGTACACCGGGGAGCTGTTTTTT.

The V gene is TRBV5-1, the J gene TRBJ2-7; 11 nucleotides align to TRBD1. The CDR3 contains 16 residues. Germline CDR1 is SGHRS and CDR2 is YFSETQ. V gave up 0 bases and J gave up 5 bases; unmatched junction bases: 7. The chain's CDR3 is CASSLAGTGGYDEQYF. In DNA form, the CDR3 reads TGCGCCAGCAGCTTGGCCGGGACAGGGGGTTACGACGAGCAGTACTTC.

In DNA form, the CDR3 reads TGTGCCAGCAGACAGTGGACAGGGGGATACGAGCAGTACTTC. This sequence encodes CASRQWTGGYEQYF. The chain recombines TRBV27 with TRBJ2-7, with TRBD1 matching 10 bases. V was clipped by 6 bases and J by 4 bases; unmatched bases: 6. Germline V CDR1 and CDR2: MNHEY, SMNVEV (reference sequence). This CDR3 contains 14 residues.

V is TRBV6-5 and J is TRBJ1-5; D is ambiguous. Trimming shortened V by 2 bases and J by 6 bases, and 8 bases separated the two germline ends. Germline CDR1 and CDR2: MNHEY and SVGAGI. The CDR3 runs to 13 residues. CDR3 sequence: CASSYAVAQPQHF. The DNA for the CDR3 is TGTGCCAGCAGTTACGCCGTGGCTCAGCCCCAGCATTTT.

The chain couples TRBV27 to TRBJ2-7; tentative D call: TRBD1 (6 bases). The V end was cut by 6 bases, the J end by 2 bases, with 14 bases between. CDR3 length equals 14 residues. CDR1 and CDR2 from the germline V gene are MNHEY and SMNVEV (reference sequence). CDR3 nucleotides: TGTGCCAGCAGCCCCGGGACATCGACCTACGAGCAGTACTTC. Translation gives CASSPGTSTYEQYF.